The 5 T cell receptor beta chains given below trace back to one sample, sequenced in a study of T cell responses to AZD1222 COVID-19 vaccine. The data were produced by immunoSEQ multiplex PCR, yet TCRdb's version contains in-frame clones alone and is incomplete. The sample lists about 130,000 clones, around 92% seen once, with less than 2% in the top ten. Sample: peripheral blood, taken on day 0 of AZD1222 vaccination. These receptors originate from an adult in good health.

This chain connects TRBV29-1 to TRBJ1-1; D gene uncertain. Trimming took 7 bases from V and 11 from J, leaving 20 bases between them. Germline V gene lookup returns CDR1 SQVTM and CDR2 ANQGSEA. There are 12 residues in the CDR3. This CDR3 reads CSGSTGEPGAFF. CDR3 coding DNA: TGCAGCGGAAGTACCGGGGAGCCTGGGGCTTTCTTT.

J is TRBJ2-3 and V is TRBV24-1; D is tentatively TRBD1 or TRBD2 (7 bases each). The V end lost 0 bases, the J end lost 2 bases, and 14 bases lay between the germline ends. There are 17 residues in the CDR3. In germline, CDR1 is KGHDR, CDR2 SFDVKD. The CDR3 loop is CATSDLRQGLNTDTQYF. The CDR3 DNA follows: TGTGCCACCAGTGATTTGAGACAGGGACTAAACACAGATACGCAGTATTTT.

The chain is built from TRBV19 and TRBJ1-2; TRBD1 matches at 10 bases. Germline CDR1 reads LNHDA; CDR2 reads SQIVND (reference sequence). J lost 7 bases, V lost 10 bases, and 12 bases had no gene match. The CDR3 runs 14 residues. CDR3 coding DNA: TGTGCCACCGCCCCGGACAGGGGGGTAGGTGGCTACACCTTC. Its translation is CATAPDRGVGGYTF.

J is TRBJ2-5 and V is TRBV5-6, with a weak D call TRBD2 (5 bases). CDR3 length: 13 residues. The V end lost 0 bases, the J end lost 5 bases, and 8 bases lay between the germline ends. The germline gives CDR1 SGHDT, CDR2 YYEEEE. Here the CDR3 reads CASSLGRGETQYF. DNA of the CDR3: TGTGCCAGCAGCTTGGGTCGGGGTGAGACCCAGTACTTC.

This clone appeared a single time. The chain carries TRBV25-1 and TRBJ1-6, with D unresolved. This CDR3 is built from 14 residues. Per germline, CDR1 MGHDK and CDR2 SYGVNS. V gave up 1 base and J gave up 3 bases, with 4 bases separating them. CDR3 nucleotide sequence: TGTGCCAGCAGTGAATCCGGCTATAATTCACCCCTCCACTTT. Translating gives CASSESGYNSPLHF.